Listed below are T cell receptor beta chains from one sample, sequenced in a study of post-analysis software for immune sequencing data. Each CDR3 protein is one row after TCRdb ran MiXCR on the PCR reads. The sample holds about 770,000 distinct CDR3 sequences, more than 45% seen once. Input material: blood. Source of these receptors: a girl aged 10 to 17 with multiple sclerosis. CDR3s include the opening cysteine and the closing phenylalanine or tryptophan. D genes are given only for firm matches. The size field is filled for only some rows; it gives once, few, many or a size class.

CDR3nt,CDR3aa,d_gene,v_gene,j_gene,abundance
TGTGCCAGCAGCTTAGCGCGTGGTAGCGGGGGGCGAGTCACCGGGGAGCTGTTTTTT,CASSLARGSGGRVTGELFF,TRBD2,TRBV7-2,TRBJ2-2,once
TGTGCCAGCAGCTTAGGTTTACTAGACGGCTCCGAGCAGTACTTC,CASSLGLLDGSEQYF,NA,TRBV7-9,TRBJ2-7,NA
TGTGCCATCAGTGATCTTGGAGGGAACTACGAGCAGTACTTC,CAISDLGGNYEQYF,NA,TRBV10-3,TRBJ2-7,NA
TGTGCCAGCAGCGTCGTCCTCGAGCAGTACTTC,CASSVVLEQYF,NA,TRBV11-2,TRBJ2-7,NA
TGTGCCAGCAGACCCACGGGCCTCGGGTCTGGCTACACCTTC,CASRPTGLGSGYTF,NA,TRBV6-5,TRBJ1-2,few
TGCAGTGCTAGGAACCCGGGACTAGCGGGAGGGAGCTCCTACAATGAGCAGTTCTTC,CSARNPGLAGGSSYNEQFF,TRBD2,TRBV20-1,TRBJ2-1,NA
TGTGCCATCAGTGATCGGGACGGTTCCTACGAGCAGTACTTC,CAISDRDGSYEQYF,NA,TRBV10-3,TRBJ2-7,NA
TGTGCCAGCAGCTTTGGTAGTTCCCAAGAGACCCAGTACTTC,CASSFGSSQETQYF,NA,TRBV5-5,TRBJ2-5,few
TGTGCCAGCAGCGCAGGGGGGTTGGACAGTCGCACAGATACGCAGTATTTT,CASSAGGLDSRTDTQYF,NA,TRBV7-9,TRBJ2-3,NA
TGTGCCATCAGTGTGAAAAGGGGCCTAGGGAATGAGCAGTTCTTC,CAISVKRGLGNEQFF,NA,TRBV10-3,TRBJ2-1,NA
TGTGCCAGCAGTCAACGATCCCTAGGGGCTACCGAGCAGTACTTC,CASSQRSLGATEQYF,NA,TRBV27,TRBJ2-7,few
TGTGCCAGCAGACCCAACAGACTAGCGGGAGGGCCTGCTTACAATGAGCAGTTCTTC,CASRPNRLAGGPAYNEQFF,TRBD2,TRBV13,TRBJ2-1,NA
TGTGCCAGCAGCTTAGCATCACAGGTTACAAGCTCCTACAATGAGCAGTTCTTC,CASSLASQVTSSYNEQFF,NA,TRBV7-8,TRBJ2-1,NA
TGTGCCAGCAGCTTTTCCGGTAGCGGGAGTTTCTACTTC,CASSFSGSGSFYF,TRBD2,TRBV7-9,TRBJ2-5,few
TGTGCCAGCAGCGCCGGCGGGAGCTCCTACGAGCAGTACTTC,CASSAGGSSYEQYF,TRBD2,TRBV27,TRBJ2-7,NA
TGTGCCAGCACCGTCGGGGGGGCGTCTGGGGCCAACGTCCTGACTTTC,CASTVGGASGANVLTF,TRBD2,TRBV12-3/TRBV12-4,TRBJ2-6,few
TGTGCCAGCACCGGGGCGGAGAGCACAGATACGCAGTATTTT,CASTGAESTDTQYF,NA,TRBV7-2,TRBJ2-3,NA
TGTGCCAGCAGCTTAGCCGGTGGGAGAACCGCCGAGCAGTACTTC,CASSLAGGRTAEQYF,NA,TRBV7-9,TRBJ2-7,NA
TGTGCCAGCAGCCTGGGACAGGAGACCTACAATGAGCAGTTCTTC,CASSLGQETYNEQFF,TRBD1,TRBV5-5,TRBJ2-1,NA
TGTGCCAGCAGTGAAGAACAGTCCGGGCTTCAATGCCACGAGCAGTACTTC,CASSEEQSGLQCHEQYF,NA,TRBV2,TRBJ2-7,NA
TGCAGTGCTAGCCCCCGACTAGCGGGAGTTGGCAATGAGCAGTTCTTC,CSASPRLAGVGNEQFF,TRBD2,TRBV20-1,TRBJ2-1,few
TGTGCCAGCAGTTTAGTGGAAAGCCGGGCAGAGGTGAATGGCTACACCTTC,CASSLVESRAEVNGYTF,NA,TRBV27,TRBJ1-2,NA
TGCGCCAGCAGCCCCCATTGGACAGGACCCAACATCCTGACTTTC,CASSPHWTGPNILTF,TRBD1,TRBV5-1,TRBJ2-6,NA
TGCAGCGTTGAAGGGCGACTAGCGAGGGTCGAAGCTTTCTTT,CSVEGRLARVEAFF,NA,TRBV29-1,TRBJ1-1,NA
TGTGCCAGCAGGACCGACGCTGAAGCTTTCTTT,CASRTDAEAFF,NA,TRBV6-5,TRBJ1-1,NA
TGTGCCAGTTCTCAAATCAGGAACACTGAAGCTTTCTTT,CASSQIRNTEAFF,NA,TRBV19,TRBJ1-1,NA
TGTGCCAGCAGTCGAATGCGGGAGGGATTATACGAGCAGTACTTC,CASSRMREGLYEQYF,TRBD2,TRBV27,TRBJ2-7,few
TGTGCCAGCAGTGCTAGCGGGAGGGCCTATGAGCAGTTCTTC,CASSASGRAYEQFF,TRBD2,TRBV6-1,TRBJ2-1,NA
TGTGCCAGCAGTTACTCTGGCGGGAGTACCAACAATGAGCAGTTCTTC,CASSYSGGSTNNEQFF,TRBD2,TRBV6-5,TRBJ2-1,NA